Each of the 28 T cell receptor beta chains below was sequenced from the same sample in a study of T cell responses to AZD1222 COVID-19 vaccine. The method was immunoSEQ multiplex PCR; TCRdb's version includes in-frame clones alone and lacks a portion of them. This table has 98,000 or so clones, almost 90% appearing once. The source material was peripheral blood, sampled 28 days after the second AZD1222 dose. These receptors were obtained from an adult who received the AZD1222 COVID-19 vaccine.

The chain recombines TRBV11-2 with TRBJ1-1; tentatively, D is TRBD1 (6 bases). Germline V gene lookup returns CDR1 SGHAT and CDR2 FQNNGV. This CDR3 has 14 amino acids. Trimming left V 3 bases short and J 0 bases short, with 8 bases between. The CDR3 sequence is CASSFRQVNTEAFF. The CDR3 DNA is TGTGCCAGCAGCTTTCGACAGGTGAACACTGAAGCTTTCTTT.

The gene calls are TRBV5-1 and TRBJ1-3; maybe TRBD1 (5 bases). The CDR3 extends over 14 amino acids. Germline CDR1 is SGHRS and CDR2 is YFSETQ. The ends were cut back, 2 bases at V and 4 bases at J, with 10 bases in the middle. The CDR3 DNA reads as TGCGCCAGCAGCTTCGGGGGGAACGGAAACACCATATATTTT. This translates into CASSFGGNGNTIYF.

The chain joins TRBV27 to TRBJ1-2; 8 positions match TRBD1. Germline V gene sequence: CDR1 MNHEY, CDR2 SMNVEV (reference sequence). Trimming removed 4 bases from V and 8 bases from J; junction bases left unmatched: 9. This CDR3 has 14 amino acids. CDR3 DNA: TGTGCCAGCAGTTCCTACAGGGGGAGCGACGGCTACACCTTC. This encodes CASSSYRGSDGYTF.

The V and J genes are TRBV14 and TRBJ2-7; D might be TRBD1 or TRBD2, each matching 7 bases. The V end was cut by 4 bases, the J end by 4 bases, with 17 bases between. Looked up from germline, CDR1 is SGHDN and CDR2 is FVKESK. This CDR3 comprises 15 residues. The CDR3 protein is CASSLIRGGPYEQYF. The CDR3 region has the DNA TGTGCCAGCAGCCTTATCAGGGGGGGCCCTTACGAGCAGTACTTC.

V and J are TRBV6-5 and TRBJ2-1; 13 positions agree with TRBD2. Germline V gene data show CDR1 as MNHEY and CDR2 as SVGAGI. The CDR3 extends over 13 amino acids. With V trimmed by 6 bases and J by 10 bases, 3 bases remained unmatched. The CDR3 sequence: CASRGGLAGEQFF. As DNA, the CDR3 is TGTGCCAGCAGGGGGGGACTAGCGGGAGAGCAGTTCTTC.

V usage is TRBV9 and J usage is TRBJ2-1; TRBD2 aligns across 9 bases. The CDR3 runs 16 residues. The germline gives CDR1 SGDLS, CDR2 YYNGEE. V lost 4 bases and J lost 5; bases outside the gene matches: 10. Here the CDR3 reads CASSWSPTSGNNEQFF. As DNA, the CDR3 is TGTGCCAGCAGCTGGAGTCCGACTAGCGGTAACAATGAGCAGTTCTTC.

The genes are TRBV5-1 and TRBJ1-1; 7 nucleotides agree with TRBD1. With 0 bases clipped from V and 2 bases from J, the junction kept 7 bases outside the gene matches. This CDR3 spans 16 amino acids. Looked up from germline, CDR1 is SGHRS and CDR2 is YFSETQ. The CDR3 loop reads CASSLGLGTVNTEAFF. In DNA, the CDR3 is TGCGCCAGCAGCTTGGGGCTCGGGACAGTAAACACTGAAGCTTTCTTT.

This chain joins TRBV5-1 and TRBJ2-7; D gene uncertain. Per germline, CDR1 SGHRS and CDR2 YFSETQ. The V gene lost 2 bases and the J gene lost 0 bases, with 12 bases spanning the gap. The CDR3 contains 15 residues. This chain's CDR3 is CASSFEVRSSYEQYF. The CDR3, as DNA: TGCGCCAGCAGCTTCGAAGTGCGGTCCTCCTACGAGCAGTACTTC.

The V call is TRBV10-3, the J call TRBJ2-1, with D possibly being TRBD2 (6 bases). The germline gives CDR1 ENHRY, CDR2 SYGVKD. The CDR3 loop spans 12 amino acids. V lost 3 bases, J lost 9 bases, and 9 bases lay in between. In DNA form, the CDR3 reads TGTGCCATCAGTGATCTAGCGTCTGAGCAGTTCTTC. This codes for CAISDLASEQFF.

The chain has TRBV5-1 and TRBJ1-1; possibly TRBD1 for D (6 bases). From germline, CDR1 is SGHRS and CDR2 YFSETQ. Trimming left V 4 bases short and J 6 bases short, with 16 bases between. This CDR3 spans 14 amino acids. For the CDR3, the DNA is TGCGCCAGCAGCCCGCTTGGGGGGCACGCTGAAGCTTTCTTT. Translation: CASSPLGGHAEAFF.

This chain connects TRBV3-1 (or the pseudogene TRBV3-2) to TRBJ1-5, with 7 bases that match TRBD1. CDR1 is LGHDT and CDR2 is YNNKEL in the germline V gene (reference sequence). With V trimmed by 3 bases and J by 6 bases, 8 bases remained unmatched. This CDR3 has 15 residues. Here the CDR3 DNA reads TGTGCCAGCAGCCAGACAGGGTTGAGGGGTCAGCCCCAGCATTTT. Its protein is CASSQTGLRGQPQHF.

The chain recombines TRBV5-1 with TRBJ2-7; 9 bases line up with TRBD2. Germline V gene lookup returns CDR1 SGHRS and CDR2 YFSETQ. The CDR3 is 15 amino acids. With V trimmed by 4 bases and J by 0 bases, 5 bases remained unmatched. In nucleotides, the CDR3 is TGCGCCAGCAGCGCAAATAGCGGGAGCTCCTACGAGCAGTACTTC. As protein: CASSANSGSSYEQYF.

The V gene is TRBV28, the J gene TRBJ1-1; D is perhaps TRBD1 (5 bases). Germline V gene lookup returns CDR1 MDHEN and CDR2 SYDVKM. The CDR3 totals 13 residues. Trimming took off 6 bases at V and 1 base at J, with 9 bases between the two ends. In nucleotides, the CDR3 is TGTGCCAGCAGCTGGGACGAGAACACTGAAGCTTTCTTT. It codes for CASSWDENTEAFF.

This rearrangement joins TRBV7-8 to TRBJ1-2, with D possibly being TRBD1 (6 bases). The CDR3 runs to 15 residues. Per germline, CDR1 SGHVS and CDR2 FQNEAQ. V lost 4 bases, J lost 4 bases, and 16 bases lay in between. CDR3 sequence: CASSSRLTGIYGYTF. The CDR3 bases are TGTGCCAGCAGCTCCAGGTTGACAGGCATCTATGGCTACACCTTC.

The DNA for the CDR3 is TGTGCCAGCAGTGAAGCGGCTACAGGGGATACGCAGTATTTT. Its translation: CASSEAATGDTQYF. This chain links TRBV2 with TRBJ2-3; possible D gene TRBD1, 6 bases. Trimming took off 0 bases at V and 6 bases at J, with 10 bases between the two ends. The CDR3 sequence is 14 residues long. Germline V lookup: CDR1 SNHLY, CDR2 FYNNEI.

The chain links TRBV7-2 to TRBJ1-5; the D is unclear. The V and J ends lost 3 bases and 1 base respectively, with 10 bases between them. This CDR3 has 15 residues. The germline V gene encodes CDR1 SGHTA and CDR2 FQGNSA. The CDR3 loop is CASSFLPNSNQPQHF. CDR3 bases: TGTGCCAGCAGCTTCCTCCCAAACAGCAATCAGCCCCAGCATTTT.

Written as DNA, the CDR3 is TGTGCCAGCAGCTTGGATTCAGGGAGCTCTGGAAACACCATATATTTT. Protein sequence: CASSLDSGSSGNTIYF. This rearrangement joins TRBV5-5 to TRBJ1-3; tentatively, D is TRBD1 (5 bases). The CDR3 runs 16 residues. V lost 0 bases and J 0 bases, leaving 10 bases between the germline ends. The germline gives CDR1 SGHKS, CDR2 YYEKEE (reference sequence).

V and J are TRBV9 and TRBJ2-2; 7 bases match TRBD1. V lost 2 bases to trimming and J lost 3 bases; unmatched junction nucleotides: 7. Looked up from germline, CDR1 is SGDLS and CDR2 is YYNGEE. The CDR3 contains 16 residues. CDR3 coding DNA: TGTGCCAGCAGCGTTACAGGGGCCCCCTACACCGGGGAGCTGTTTTTT. It specifies CASSVTGAPYTGELFF. Full variable domain (rest looked up from reference TRBV9 and TRBJ2-2): DSGVTQTPKHLITATGQRVTLRCSPRSGDLSVYWYQQSLDQGLQFLIQYYNGEERAKGNILERFSAQQFPDLHSELNLSSLELGDSALYFCASSVTGAPYTGELFFGEGSRLTVL.

The rearrangement joins TRBV6-5 to TRBJ1-1; D not certain. The germline V and J ends were trimmed by 10 bases and 0 bases, with 12 bases remaining between them. The CDR3 totals 13 residues. Germline values: CDR1 MNHEY, CDR2 SVGAGI. CDR3 amino acids: CAMTGGLNTEAFF. The CDR3 DNA is TGTGCCATGACTGGAGGGCTGAACACTGAAGCTTTCTTT.

Details on this clone: Other DNA sequences in this specimen translate into the identical CDR3. This rearrangement joins TRBV5-4 to TRBJ1-1, with D maybe TRBD1 (5 bases). V gave up 0 bases and J gave up 5 bases, with 11 bases separating them. Germline loops: CDR1 SGHNT, CDR2 YYREEE (reference sequence). This CDR3 is built from 14 residues. The DNA for the CDR3 is TGTGCCAGCAGCTTGGAGCAGGGTGGGACTGAAGCTTTCTTT. Translation gives CASSLEQGGTEAFF.

This chain uses TRBV10-3 with TRBJ2-5; D remains unclear. Germline V gene data show CDR1 as ENHRY and CDR2 as SYGVKD. Between the trimmed V and J ends, which lost 0 bases and 0 bases, there was a span of 8 bases. The CDR3 length is 15 residues. CDR3 DNA: TGTGCCATCAGTGAGTCCTCGGTTGACCAAGAGACCCAGTACTTC. Translating it yields CAISESSVDQETQYF.

The V call is TRBV2, the J call TRBJ2-7; D perhaps matches TRBD1 (10 bases). Trimming left V 6 bases short and J 4 bases short, with 22 bases between. Germline V gene data show CDR1 as SNHLY and CDR2 as FYNNEI. The CDR3 length is 16 residues. For the CDR3, the DNA is TGTGCCAGCAGCGGGGACAGGGGTCTAGCGGGGTACGAGCAGTACTTC. It translates to CASSGDRGLAGYEQYF.

The chain combines TRBV2 with TRBJ2-7, with 13 bases lining up with TRBD2. V lost 6 bases, J lost 8 bases, and 7 bases stayed unmatched. The germline CDR1 and CDR2 sequences are SNHLY and FYNNEI. The CDR3 totals 14 residues. CDR3 protein: CASRAPGLAGKQYF. In DNA form, the CDR3 reads TGTGCCAGCAGAGCGCCGGGACTAGCGGGAAAGCAGTACTTC.

The chain carries TRBV27 and TRBJ2-1; TRBD2 aligns across 11 bases. CDR1 MNHEY and CDR2 SMNVEV come from the germline V gene (reference sequence). The CDR3 covers 16 residues. V lost 4 bases to trimming and J lost 4 bases; unmatched junction nucleotides: 6. CDR3 in DNA: TGTGCCAGCAGTTCAGGCAGACTAGCGGGGTACAATGAGCAGTTCTTC. Translation gives CASSSGRLAGYNEQFF.

This clone appeared a few times. The chain is built from TRBV13 and TRBJ2-7; TRBD2 matches at 14 bases. Per the germline V gene, CDR1 is PRHDT and CDR2 is FYEKMQ (reference sequence). Unmatched junction bases numbered 14, after V lost 4 bases and J lost 6 bases. The CDR3 covers 18 residues. The CDR3 nucleotides read TGTGCCAGCAGCTCAAGACTAGCGGGAGGGAAACACATAGTCGAGCAGTACTTC. Encoded protein: CASSSRLAGGKHIVEQYF. The entire variable domain, with the rest obtained from reference TRBV13 and TRBJ2-7, is as follows: AAGVIQSPRHLIKEKRETATLKCYPIPRHDTVYWYQQGPGQDPQFLISFYEKMQSDKGSIPDRFSAQQFSDYHSELNMSSLELGDSALYFCASSSRLAGGKHIVEQYFGPGTRLTVT.

This chain joins TRBV7-9 and TRBJ1-5; no reliable D call. Trimming removed 5 bases at V and 6 bases at J, with 17 bases between. There are 15 residues in the CDR3. Germline lookup yields CDR1 SEHNR and CDR2 FQNEAQ (reference sequence). The CDR3 spells CASSQTGSGTQPQHF. The CDR3, as DNA: TGTGCCAGCAGCCAAACGGGATCGGGAACTCAGCCCCAGCATTTT.

V and J are TRBV5-4 and TRBJ2-1; 7 nucleotides line up with TRBD1. The germline V gene encodes CDR1 SGHNT and CDR2 YYREEE (reference sequence). The CDR3 consists of 14 residues. V dropped 5 bases and J dropped 7; count of bases not matched to a gene: 9. CDR3 nucleotides: TGTGCCAGCAGTCAAAGGACAGGCGCTAATGAGCAGTTCTTC. Translated: CASSQRTGANEQFF.

This chain joins TRBV11-3 and TRBJ2-2; tentative D call: TRBD2 (5 bases). The CDR3 totals 15 residues. From germline, CDR1 is SGHNT and CDR2 YENEEA. V lost 3 bases and J 0 bases, leaving 8 bases between the germline ends. CDR3 residues: CASSFLGANTGELFF. The CDR3 region has the DNA TGTGCCAGCAGCTTTCTCGGGGCGAACACCGGGGAGCTGTTTTTT.